These T cell receptor beta chains were read from a single sample in a study of cytomegalovirus exposure and HLA in healthy donors. The assay was immunoSEQ multiplex PCR, and TCRdb's table has in-frame clones only and misses some. This sample yields 100,000 to 150,000 clones, of which around 78% are seen a single time; more than 4.5% belongs to the top ten. Sample: PBMCs. The source is a man aged 55-75 years in good health and CMV-seropositive. CDR3s leave out the opening cysteine and the closing phenylalanine or tryptophan.

TRBJ1-6,TRBV28,ASSKPGYYNSPLH
TRBJ2-3,TRBV7-2,ASSSGGESTDTQY
TRBJ1-4,TRBV2,ASGEDRGQQKLF
TRBJ1-1,TRBV28,ASSFNTEAF
TRBJ1-2,TRBV2,ASSEGQVFFYGYT
TRBJ2-5,TRBV7-2,ASSLNSGEETQY
TRBJ2-2,TRBV7-3,ASSSDTNSRGELF
TRBJ2-3,TRBV6-1,ASSEKRGDHPPTDTQY
TRBJ2-7,TRBV13,ASSSYQPGQGAYEQY
TRBJ1-6,TRBV6-5,ASSSYRYNSPLH
TRBJ2-3,TRBV29-1,SVSDRGSDTQY
TRBJ1-5,TRBV28,ASMVRESNQPQH
TRBJ1-1,TRBV7-9,ASSLVGARGLNTEAF
TRBJ1-5,TRBV9,ASSPTGDPYQPQH
TRBJ2-2,TRBV5-1,ASSLDRGGDTGELF
TRBJ2-5,TRBV2,ASSDTGGETQY
TRBJ1-1,TRBV6-5,ASSYRRGGRGTEAF
.,TRBV29-1,SALRERYEQY
TRBJ2-5,TRBV2,ATASGGYQETQY
TRBJ2-1,TRBV7-8,ASSLRDRYNEQF
TRBJ1-6,TRBV30,AWSEWTRGRSPLH
TRBJ2-5,TRBV7-2,ASSRDRGYQETQY
TRBJ2-7,TRBV9,ASSVVSGGAPHEQY
TRBJ2-7,TRBV10-3,AIGHRDSYEQY
TRBJ2-5,TRBV28,ASSFVGAVGRTQY
TRBJ2-5,TRBV9,ASSVRASGGETQY
TRBJ1-6,TRBV6-1,ASSEENPLRSPLH
TRBJ1-1,TRBV29-1,SVVQGGFINTEAF
TRBJ2-6,TRBV5-6,ASSFPRGTGGANVLT
TRBJ1-1,TRBV5-1,ATSGQGNTEAF
TRBJ2-7,TRBV6-1,ASSFGSFYEQY
TRBJ2-4,TRBV4-1,ASSQDRRGSAKNIQY
TRBJ2-5,TRBV15,ATSRGGVQETQY